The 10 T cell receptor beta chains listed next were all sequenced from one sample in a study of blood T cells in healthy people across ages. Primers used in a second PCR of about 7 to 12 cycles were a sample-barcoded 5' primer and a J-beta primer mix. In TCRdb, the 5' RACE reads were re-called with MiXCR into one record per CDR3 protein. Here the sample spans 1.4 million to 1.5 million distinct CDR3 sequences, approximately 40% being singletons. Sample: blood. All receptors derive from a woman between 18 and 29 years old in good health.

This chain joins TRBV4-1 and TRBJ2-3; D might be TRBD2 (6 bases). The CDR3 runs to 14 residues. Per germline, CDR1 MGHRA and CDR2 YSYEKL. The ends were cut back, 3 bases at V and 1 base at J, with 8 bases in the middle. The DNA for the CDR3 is TGCGCCAGCAGCCAGGAGCGGGGCACAGATACGCAGTATTTT. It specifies CASSQERGTDTQYF.

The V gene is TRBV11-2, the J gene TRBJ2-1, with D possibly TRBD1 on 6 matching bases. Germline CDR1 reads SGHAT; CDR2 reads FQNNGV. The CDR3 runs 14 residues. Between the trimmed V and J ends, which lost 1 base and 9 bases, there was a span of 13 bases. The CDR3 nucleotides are TGTGCCAGCAGCTTAGCGACGAGACAGGCTGAGCAGTTCTTC. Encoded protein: CASSLATRQAEQFF.

In nucleotides, the CDR3 is TGTGCCAGCAGCGGGACAGGGGGCTTAGATACGCAGTATTTT. Translation: CASSGTGGLDTQYF. The rearrangement links TRBV6-5 to TRBJ2-3; 12 bases line up with TRBD1. The CDR3 extends over 14 amino acids. CDR1 is MNHEY, CDR2 SVGAGI, per germline. Germline trimming cut 6 bases from V and 5 bases from J; bases unmatched to any gene: 3.

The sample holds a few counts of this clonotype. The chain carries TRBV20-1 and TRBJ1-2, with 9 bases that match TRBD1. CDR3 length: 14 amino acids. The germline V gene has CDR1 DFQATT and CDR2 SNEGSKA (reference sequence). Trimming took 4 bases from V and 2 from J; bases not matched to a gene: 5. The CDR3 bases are TGCAGTGCTATCCACAGGGGGCCCAACTATGGCTACACCTTC. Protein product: CSAIHRGPNYGYTF.

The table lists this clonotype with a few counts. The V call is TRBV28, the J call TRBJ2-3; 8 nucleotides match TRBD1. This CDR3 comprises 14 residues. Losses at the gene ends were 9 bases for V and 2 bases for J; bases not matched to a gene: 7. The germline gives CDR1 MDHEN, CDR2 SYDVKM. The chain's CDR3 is CASTRQGYTDTQYF. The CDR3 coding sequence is TGTGCCAGTACACGACAGGGGTACACAGATACGCAGTATTTT.

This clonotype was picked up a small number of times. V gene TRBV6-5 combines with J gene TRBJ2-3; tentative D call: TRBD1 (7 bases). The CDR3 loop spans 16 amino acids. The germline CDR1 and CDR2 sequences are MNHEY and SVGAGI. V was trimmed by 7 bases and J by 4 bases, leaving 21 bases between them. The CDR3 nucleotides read TGTGCCAGCAACCTACGCCCGCAGGGGGGTCCAGATACGCAGTATTTT. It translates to CASNLRPQGGPDTQYF.

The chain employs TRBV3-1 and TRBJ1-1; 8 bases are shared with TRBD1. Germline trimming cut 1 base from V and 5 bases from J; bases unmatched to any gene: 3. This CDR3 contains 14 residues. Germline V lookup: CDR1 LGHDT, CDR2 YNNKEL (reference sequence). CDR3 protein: CASSQVNRGTEAFF. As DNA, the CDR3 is TGTGCCAGCAGCCAAGTGAACAGGGGGACTGAAGCTTTCTTT.

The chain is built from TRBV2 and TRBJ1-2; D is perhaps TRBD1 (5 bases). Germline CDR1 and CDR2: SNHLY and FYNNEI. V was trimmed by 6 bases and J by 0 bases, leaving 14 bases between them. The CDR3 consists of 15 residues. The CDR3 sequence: CASRTKGHPNYGYTF. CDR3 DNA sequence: TGTGCCAGCAGGACTAAAGGACACCCTAACTATGGCTACACCTTC.

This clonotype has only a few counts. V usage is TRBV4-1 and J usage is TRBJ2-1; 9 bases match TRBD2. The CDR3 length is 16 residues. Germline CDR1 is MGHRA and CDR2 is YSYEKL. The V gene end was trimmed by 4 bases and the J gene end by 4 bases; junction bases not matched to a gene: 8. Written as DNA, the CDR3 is TGCGCCAGCAGCCCGAAGGCGGGGGGGCAATACAATGAGCAGTTCTTC. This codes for CASSPKAGGQYNEQFF.

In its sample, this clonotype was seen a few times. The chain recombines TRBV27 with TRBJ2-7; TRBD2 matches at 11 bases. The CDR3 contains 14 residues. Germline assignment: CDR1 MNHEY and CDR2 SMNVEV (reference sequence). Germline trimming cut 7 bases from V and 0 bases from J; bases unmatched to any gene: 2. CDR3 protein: CASIGTSGSYEQYF. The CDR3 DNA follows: TGTGCCAGCATCGGGACTAGCGGCTCCTACGAGCAGTACTTC.